The 5 T cell receptor beta chains presented below share a single source sample, sequenced in a study of blood T cell repertoires in COVID-19. Profiling relied on immunoSEQ multiplex PCR, and the TCRdb table lists in-frame clones only, not all of them. The sample lists 350,000 or so clones; about 87% were seen once. The sample was peripheral blood. The receptors come from a woman aged 25 to 39 with COVID-19, enrolled during active disease.

This sequence joins TRBV7-8 and TRBJ2-7; TRBD2 agrees at 12 bases. The CDR3 is 16 residues long. V shed 1 base and J 1 base; nucleotides not matched to a gene: 2. CDR1 is SGHVS, CDR2 FQNEAQ, per germline. The CDR3 nucleotides are TGTGCCAGCAGCTTAGGGACTAGCGGGAAATCCTACGAGCAGTACTTC. Amino acids: CASSLGTSGKSYEQYF.

DNA of the CDR3: TGTGCCAGCAGTGAAATGGGGGCCAGGTACAATGAGCAGTTCTTC. Protein sequence: CASSEMGARYNEQFF. The rearrangement joins TRBV25-1 to TRBJ2-1; TRBD1 might be the D (6 bases). CDR1 and CDR2 (germline): MGHDK, SYGVNS. This CDR3 spans 15 amino acids. V was shortened by 2 bases and J by 4 bases, with 12 bases between the two germline ends.

This chain uses TRBV5-1 with TRBJ1-1, with 8 bases fitting TRBD1. This CDR3 has 15 residues. The germline V gene has CDR1 SGHRS and CDR2 YFSETQ. The junction had 6 bases not matched to a gene; V was cut back by 4 bases and J by 1 base. DNA of the CDR3: TGCGCCAGCAGCGCCTGGACAGGGCAGAACACTGAAGCTTTCTTT. Amino acids: CASSAWTGQNTEAFF.

CDR3 sequence reads: CASSEGATSNQPQHF. The CDR3 coding sequence is TGTGCCAGCAGCGAAGGGGCGACGAGCAATCAGCCCCAGCATTTT. The J gene is TRBJ1-5, the V gene TRBV9; a possible D gene is TRBD1 (5 bases). Looked up from germline, CDR1 is SGDLS and CDR2 is YYNGEE. CDR3 length: 15 amino acids. Trimming took off 3 bases at V and 1 base at J, with 11 bases between the two ends.

In its sample, this clone was seen a few times. The rearrangement links TRBV24-1 to TRBJ1-1; no reliable D call. This CDR3 is 13 amino acids long. Germline CDR1 KGHDR, CDR2 SFDVKD. The V end lost 7 bases, the J end lost 6 bases, and 14 bases lay between the germline ends. CDR3 in DNA: TGTGCCACCAGGGCGGGCTTGGAGTCTGAAGCTTTCTTT. Translating it yields CATRAGLESEAFF.